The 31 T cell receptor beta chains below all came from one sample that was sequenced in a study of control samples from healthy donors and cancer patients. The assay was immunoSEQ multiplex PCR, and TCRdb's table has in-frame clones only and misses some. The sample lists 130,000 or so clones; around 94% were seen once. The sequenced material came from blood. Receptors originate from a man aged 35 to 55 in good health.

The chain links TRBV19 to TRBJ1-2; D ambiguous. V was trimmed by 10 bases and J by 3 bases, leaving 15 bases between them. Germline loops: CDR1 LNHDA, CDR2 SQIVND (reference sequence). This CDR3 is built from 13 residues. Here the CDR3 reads CAIQDGAYYGYTF. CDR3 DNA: TGTGCCATTCAGGACGGCGCCTACTATGGCTACACCTTC.

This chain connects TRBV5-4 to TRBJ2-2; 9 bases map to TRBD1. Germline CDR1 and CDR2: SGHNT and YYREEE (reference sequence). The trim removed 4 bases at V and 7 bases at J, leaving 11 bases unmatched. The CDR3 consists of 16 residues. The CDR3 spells CASSPIGTGRNGELFF. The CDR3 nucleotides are TGTGCCAGCAGCCCAATCGGGACAGGGAGAAACGGGGAGCTGTTTTTT.

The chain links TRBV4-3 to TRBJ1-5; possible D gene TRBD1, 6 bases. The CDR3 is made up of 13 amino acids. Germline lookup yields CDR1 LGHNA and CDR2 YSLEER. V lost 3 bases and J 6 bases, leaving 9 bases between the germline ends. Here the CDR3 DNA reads TGCGCCAGCAGCCAGAGGGGGGGTCAGCCCCAGCATTTT. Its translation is CASSQRGGQPQHF.

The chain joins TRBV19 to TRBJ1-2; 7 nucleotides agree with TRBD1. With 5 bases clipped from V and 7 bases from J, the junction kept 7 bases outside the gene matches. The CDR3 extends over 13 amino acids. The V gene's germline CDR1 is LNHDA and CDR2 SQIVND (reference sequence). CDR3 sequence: CASSPQGNRGYTF. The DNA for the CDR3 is TGTGCCAGTAGTCCACAGGGGAACCGTGGCTACACCTTC.

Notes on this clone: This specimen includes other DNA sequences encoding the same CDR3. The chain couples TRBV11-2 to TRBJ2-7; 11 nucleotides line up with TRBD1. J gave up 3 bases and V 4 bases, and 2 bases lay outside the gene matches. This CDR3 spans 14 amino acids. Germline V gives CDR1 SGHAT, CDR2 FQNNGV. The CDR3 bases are TGTGCCAGCAGCTCAGGGACAGGGGGCTACGAGCAGTACTTC. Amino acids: CASSSGTGGYEQYF.

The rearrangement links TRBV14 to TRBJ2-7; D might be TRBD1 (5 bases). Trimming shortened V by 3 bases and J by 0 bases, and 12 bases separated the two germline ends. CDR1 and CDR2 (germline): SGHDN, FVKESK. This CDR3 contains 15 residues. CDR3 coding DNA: TGTGCCAGCAGCCATCTGCAGGGATCCTCCTACGAGCAGTACTTC. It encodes CASSHLQGSSYEQYF.

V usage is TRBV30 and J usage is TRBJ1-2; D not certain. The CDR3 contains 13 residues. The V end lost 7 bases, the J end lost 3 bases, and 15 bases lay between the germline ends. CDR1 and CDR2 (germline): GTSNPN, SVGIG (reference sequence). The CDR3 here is CASTPWEDYGYTF. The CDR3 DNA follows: TGTGCCTCGACACCGTGGGAGGACTATGGCTACACCTTC.

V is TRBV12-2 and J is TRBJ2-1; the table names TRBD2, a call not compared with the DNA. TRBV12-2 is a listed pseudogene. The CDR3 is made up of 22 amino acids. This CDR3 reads CASRLVGAQRLGARATGDEQFF. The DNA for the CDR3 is TGTGCAAGTCGCTTAGTCGGGGCACAGCGGCTCGGGGCGCGGGCTACGGGGGATGAGCAGTTCTTC.

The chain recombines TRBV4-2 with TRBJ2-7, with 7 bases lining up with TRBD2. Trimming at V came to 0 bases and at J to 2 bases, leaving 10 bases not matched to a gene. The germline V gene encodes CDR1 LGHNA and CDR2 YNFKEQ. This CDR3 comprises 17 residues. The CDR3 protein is CASSQEIERDLTYEQYF. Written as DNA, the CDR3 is TGTGCCAGCAGCCAAGAGATAGAGCGGGACCTGACCTACGAGCAGTACTTC.

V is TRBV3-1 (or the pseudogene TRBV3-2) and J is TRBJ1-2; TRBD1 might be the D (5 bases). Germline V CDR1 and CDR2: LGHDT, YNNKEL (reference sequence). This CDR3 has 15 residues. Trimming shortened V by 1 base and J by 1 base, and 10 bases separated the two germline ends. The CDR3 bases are TGTGCCAGCAGCCAAGGCTGGGACGGTAACTATGGCTACACCTTC. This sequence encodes CASSQGWDGNYGYTF.

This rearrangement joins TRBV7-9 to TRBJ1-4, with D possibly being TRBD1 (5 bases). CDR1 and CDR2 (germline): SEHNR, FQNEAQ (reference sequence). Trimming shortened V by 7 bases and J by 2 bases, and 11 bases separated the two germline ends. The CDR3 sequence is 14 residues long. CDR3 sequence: CASTSQGTNEKLFF. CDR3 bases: TGTGCCAGCACCTCGCAGGGTACTAATGAAAAACTGTTTTTT.

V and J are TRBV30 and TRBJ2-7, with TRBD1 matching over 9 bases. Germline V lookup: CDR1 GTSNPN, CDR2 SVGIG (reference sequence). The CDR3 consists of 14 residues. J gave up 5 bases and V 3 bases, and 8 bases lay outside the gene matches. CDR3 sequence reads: CAWRRPGQGHEQYF. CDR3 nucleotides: TGTGCCTGGAGACGTCCGGGACAGGGCCACGAGCAGTACTTC.

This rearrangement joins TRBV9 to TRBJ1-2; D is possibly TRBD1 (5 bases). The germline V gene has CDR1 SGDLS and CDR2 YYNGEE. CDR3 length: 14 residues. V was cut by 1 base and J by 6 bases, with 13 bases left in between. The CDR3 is CASSVQEGENGYTF. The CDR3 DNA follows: TGTGCCAGCAGCGTACAGGAAGGGGAAAATGGCTACACCTTC.

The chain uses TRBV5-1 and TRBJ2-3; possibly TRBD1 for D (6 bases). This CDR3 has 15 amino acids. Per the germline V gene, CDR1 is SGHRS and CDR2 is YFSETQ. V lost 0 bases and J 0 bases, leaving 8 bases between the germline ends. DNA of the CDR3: TGCGCCAGCAGCTTGGCCGGACAGAGCACAGATACGCAGTATTTT. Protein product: CASSLAGQSTDTQYF.

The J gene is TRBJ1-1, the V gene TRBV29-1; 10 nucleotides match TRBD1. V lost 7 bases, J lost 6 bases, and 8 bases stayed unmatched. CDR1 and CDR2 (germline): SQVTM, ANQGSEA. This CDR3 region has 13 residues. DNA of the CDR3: TGCAGCGAATCCGGGACAGGGGTGGCTGAAGCTTTCTTT. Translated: CSESGTGVAEAFF.

This CDR3 is CASSIASPDTQYF. CDR3 in DNA: TGTGCCAGTAGTATAGCCAGCCCCGATACGCAGTATTTT. J is TRBJ2-3 and V is TRBV19; no clear D. The CDR3 contains 13 residues. With 1 base removed from V and 6 bases from J, the gap between germline ends came to 8 bases. Germline V gene sequence: CDR1 LNHDA, CDR2 SQIVND (reference sequence).

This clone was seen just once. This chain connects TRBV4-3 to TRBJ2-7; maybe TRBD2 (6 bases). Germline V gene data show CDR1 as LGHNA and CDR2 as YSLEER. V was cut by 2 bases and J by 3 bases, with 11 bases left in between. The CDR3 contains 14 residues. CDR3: CASSQFGGNYEQYF. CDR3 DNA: TGCGCCAGCAGCCAATTCGGGGGAAACTACGAGCAGTACTTC.

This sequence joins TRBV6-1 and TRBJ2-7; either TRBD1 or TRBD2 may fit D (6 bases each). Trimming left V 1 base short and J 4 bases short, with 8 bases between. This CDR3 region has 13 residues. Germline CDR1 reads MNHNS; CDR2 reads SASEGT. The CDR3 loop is CASSEVGGYEQYF. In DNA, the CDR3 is TGTGCCAGCAGTGAAGTAGGGGGGTACGAGCAGTACTTC.

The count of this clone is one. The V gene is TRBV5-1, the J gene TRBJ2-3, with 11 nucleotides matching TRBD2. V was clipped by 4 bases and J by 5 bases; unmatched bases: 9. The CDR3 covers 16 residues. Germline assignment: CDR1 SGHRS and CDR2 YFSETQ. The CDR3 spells CASSPLSGGAGDTQYF. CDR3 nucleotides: TGCGCCAGCAGCCCCCTTAGCGGGGGGGCAGGAGATACGCAGTATTTT. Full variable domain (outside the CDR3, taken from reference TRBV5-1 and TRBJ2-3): KAGVTQTPRYLIKTRGQQVTLSCSPISGHRSVSWYQQTPGQGLQFLFEYFSETQRNKGNFPGRFSGRQFSNSRSEMNVSTLELGDSALYLCASSPLSGGAGDTQYFGPGTRLTVL.

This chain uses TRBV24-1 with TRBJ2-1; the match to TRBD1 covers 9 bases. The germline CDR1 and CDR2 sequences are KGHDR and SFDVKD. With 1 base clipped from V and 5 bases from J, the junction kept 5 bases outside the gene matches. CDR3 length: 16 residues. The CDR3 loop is CATSDFGQGSHNEQFF. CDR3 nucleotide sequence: TGTGCCACCAGTGATTTTGGACAGGGGTCCCACAATGAGCAGTTCTTC.

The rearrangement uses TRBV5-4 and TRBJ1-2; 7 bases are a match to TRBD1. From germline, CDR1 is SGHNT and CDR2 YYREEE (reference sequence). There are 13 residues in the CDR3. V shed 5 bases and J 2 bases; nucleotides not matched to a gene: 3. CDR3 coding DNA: TGTGCCAGCAGTCGGGACAGAAACTATGGCTACACCTTC. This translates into CASSRDRNYGYTF. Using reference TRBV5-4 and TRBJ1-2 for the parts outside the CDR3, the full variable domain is ETGVTQSPTHLIKTRGQQVTLRCSSQSGHNTVSWYQQALGQGPQFIFQYYREEENGRGNFPPRFSGLQFPNYSSELNVNALELDDSALYLCASSRDRNYGYTFGSGTRLTVV.

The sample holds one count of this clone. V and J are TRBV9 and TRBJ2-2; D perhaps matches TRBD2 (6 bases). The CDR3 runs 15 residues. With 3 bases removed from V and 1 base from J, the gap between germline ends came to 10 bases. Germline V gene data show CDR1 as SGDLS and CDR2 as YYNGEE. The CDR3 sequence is CASSAGTVNTGELFF. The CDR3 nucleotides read TGTGCCAGCAGCGCAGGGACTGTGAACACCGGGGAGCTGTTTTTT.

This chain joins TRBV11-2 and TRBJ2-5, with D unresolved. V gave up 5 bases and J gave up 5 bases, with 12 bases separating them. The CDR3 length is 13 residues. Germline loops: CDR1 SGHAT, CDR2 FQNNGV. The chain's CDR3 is CASSQLGWETQYF. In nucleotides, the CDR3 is TGTGCCAGCAGCCAATTGGGGTGGGAGACCCAGTACTTC.

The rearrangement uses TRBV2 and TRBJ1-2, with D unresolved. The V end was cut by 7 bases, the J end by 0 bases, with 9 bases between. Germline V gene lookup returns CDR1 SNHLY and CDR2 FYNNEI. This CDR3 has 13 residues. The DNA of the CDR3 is TGTGCCAGCATTGGTATACCTAACTATGGCTACACCTTC. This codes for CASIGIPNYGYTF.

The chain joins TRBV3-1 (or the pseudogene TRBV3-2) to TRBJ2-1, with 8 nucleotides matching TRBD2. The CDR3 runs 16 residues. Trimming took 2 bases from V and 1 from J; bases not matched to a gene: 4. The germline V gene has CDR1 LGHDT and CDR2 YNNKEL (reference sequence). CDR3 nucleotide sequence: TGTGCCAGCAGCCAAAACCGGGGGGGATCCTACAATGAGCAGTTCTTC. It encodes CASSQNRGGSYNEQFF.

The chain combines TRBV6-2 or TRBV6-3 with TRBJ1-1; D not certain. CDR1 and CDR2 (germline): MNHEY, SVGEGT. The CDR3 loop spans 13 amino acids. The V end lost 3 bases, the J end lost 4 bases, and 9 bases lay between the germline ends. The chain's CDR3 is CASSYSFGTEAFF. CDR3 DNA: TGTGCCAGCAGTTATTCCTTCGGCACTGAAGCTTTCTTT.

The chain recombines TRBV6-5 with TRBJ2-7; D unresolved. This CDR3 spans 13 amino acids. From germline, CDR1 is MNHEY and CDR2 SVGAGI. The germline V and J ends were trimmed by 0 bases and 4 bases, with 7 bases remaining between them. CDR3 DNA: TGTGCCAGCAGTTACTCGGCCGGTTACGAGCAGTACTTC. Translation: CASSYSAGYEQYF.

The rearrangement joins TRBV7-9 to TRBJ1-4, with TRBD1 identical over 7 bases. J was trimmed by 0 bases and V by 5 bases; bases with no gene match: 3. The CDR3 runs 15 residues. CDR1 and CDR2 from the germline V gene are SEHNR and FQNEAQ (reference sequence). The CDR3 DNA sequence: TGTGCCAGCAGCGTAGACAGGGCAACTAATGAAAAACTGTTTTTT. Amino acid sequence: CASSVDRATNEKLFF.

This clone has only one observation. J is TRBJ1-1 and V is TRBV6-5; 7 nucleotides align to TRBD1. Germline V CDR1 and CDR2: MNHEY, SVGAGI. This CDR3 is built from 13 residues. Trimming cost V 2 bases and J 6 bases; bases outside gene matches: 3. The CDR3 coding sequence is TGTGCCAGCAGTTACCCAGGGGGTGCTGAAGCTTTCTTT. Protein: CASSYPGGAEAFF.

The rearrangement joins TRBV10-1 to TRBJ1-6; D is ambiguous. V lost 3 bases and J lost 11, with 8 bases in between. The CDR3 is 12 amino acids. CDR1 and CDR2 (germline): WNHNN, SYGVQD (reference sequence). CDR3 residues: CASSDFSAPLHF. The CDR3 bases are TGCGCCAGCAGTGATTTTTCGGCACCCCTCCACTTT.

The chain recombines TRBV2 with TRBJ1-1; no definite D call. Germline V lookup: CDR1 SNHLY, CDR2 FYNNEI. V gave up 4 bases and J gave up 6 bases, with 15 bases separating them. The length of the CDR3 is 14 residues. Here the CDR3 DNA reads TGTGCCAGCAGTGGCACCCTCCTGGCCCCTGAAGCTTTCTTT. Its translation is CASSGTLLAPEAFF.